This T cell receptor beta chain was captured in a study of shared clonotypes between healthy human individuals. Study summary: CD4 naive cells filled three plates per donor, CD4 memory three, CD8 naive two and CD8 memory one.

Germline CDR1 MGHRA, CDR2 YSYEKL. Trimming stripped 0 bases from V and 4 bases from J, with 15 bases between. The CDR3 contains 16 residues. Study outcomes and limitations: Naive CD4 clonotypes were shared across a handful of donors at roughly 5%.

As regards this clone: Its specificity is unknown.

CD45RO-negative cells were positively selected for CCR7, leaving out terminally differentiated effector memory CD45RA+ cells. Profiling relied on immunoSEQ multiplex PCR, and the TCRdb table lists in-frame clones only, not all of them. The table includes roughly 2.1 million clones, roughly 91% detected once. The V and J genes are TRBV4-1 and TRBJ1-2; D remains ambiguous. This receptor was taken from a man between 18 and 35 years old in good health. Some clones in this sample may be carry-over from other donors' samples. Input material: naive CD8+ T cells from PBMCs. Written as DNA, the CDR3 is TGCGCCAGCAGCCAAGATCCCCGGACGGTTGGCTATGGCTACACCTTC. It encodes CASSQDPRTVGYGYTF.